This T cell receptor beta chain was obtained from a study of T cells in women clearing cervical HPV infection. Method: immunoSEQ multiplex PCR; TCRdb's copy keeps in-frame clones and lacks some. The sample data list about 21,000 clones. V gave up 7 bases and J gave up 4 bases, with 5 bases separating them. Germline V CDR1 and CDR2: SNHLY, FYNNEI. The CDR3 totals 11 residues. Prevalent HPV16 infections were excluded; only incident single HPV16 infections included. Of note for this clone: With the read ending 3 residues before the CDR3 end, the germline J gene is used to fill in that end. The same CDR3 arises from other DNA sequences in this sample as well.

The chain uses TRBV2 and TRBJ2-1; no definite D call. The receptor was isolated from a woman between 18 and 70 years old with a cervical HPV16 infection that either progressed to CIN3+ or cleared (not recorded which). The sample was blood buffy coat. Here the CDR3 reads CASNSYNEQFF. The sequenced part of the CDR3 DNA is TGTGCCAGCAATTCTTACAATGAG. Filled out from reference TRBV2 and TRBJ2-1, the complete variable domain reads EPEVTQTPSHQVTQMGQEVILRCVPISNHLYFYWYRQILGQKVEFLVSFYNNEISEKSEIFDDQFSVERPDGSNFTLKIRSTKLEDSAMYFCASNSYNEQFFGPGTRLTVL.